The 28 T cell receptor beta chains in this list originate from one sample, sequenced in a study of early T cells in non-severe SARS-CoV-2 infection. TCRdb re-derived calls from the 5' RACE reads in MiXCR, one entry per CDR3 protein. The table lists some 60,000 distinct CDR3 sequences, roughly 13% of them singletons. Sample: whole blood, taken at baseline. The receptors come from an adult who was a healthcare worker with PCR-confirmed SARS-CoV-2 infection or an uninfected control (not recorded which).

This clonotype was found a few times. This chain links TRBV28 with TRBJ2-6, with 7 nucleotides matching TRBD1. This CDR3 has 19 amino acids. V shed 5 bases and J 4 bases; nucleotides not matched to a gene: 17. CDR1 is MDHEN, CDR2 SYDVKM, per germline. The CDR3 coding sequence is TGTGCCAGCAGTGGGGACACGAGGGGGCTTTTCGTAGGGGCCAACGTCCTGACTTTC. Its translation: CASSGDTRGLFVGANVLTF.

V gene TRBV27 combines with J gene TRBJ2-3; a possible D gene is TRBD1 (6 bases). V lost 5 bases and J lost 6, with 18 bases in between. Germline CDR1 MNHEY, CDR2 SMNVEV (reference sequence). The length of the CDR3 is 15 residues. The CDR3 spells CASSVRRGQIDTQYF. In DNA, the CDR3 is TGTGCCAGCAGTGTTCGCAGGGGCCAAATCGATACGCAGTATTTT.

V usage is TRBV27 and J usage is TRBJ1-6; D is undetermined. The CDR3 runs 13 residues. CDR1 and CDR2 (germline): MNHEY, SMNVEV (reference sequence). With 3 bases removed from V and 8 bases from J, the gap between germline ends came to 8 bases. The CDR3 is CASSLGLDSPLHF. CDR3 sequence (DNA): TGTGCCAGCAGTTTGGGCCTGGATTCACCCCTCCACTTT.

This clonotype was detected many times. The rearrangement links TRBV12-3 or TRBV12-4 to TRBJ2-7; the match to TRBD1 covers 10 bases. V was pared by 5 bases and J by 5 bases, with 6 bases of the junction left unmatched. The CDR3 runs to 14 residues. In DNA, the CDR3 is TGTGCCAGCAGTCGACAGGGGGCGGGCGACGAGCAGTACTTC. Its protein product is CASSRQGAGDEQYF.

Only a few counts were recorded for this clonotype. CDR3 in amino acids: CASSLTGNQPQHF. In DNA, the CDR3 is TGTGCCAGCAGTTTGACAGGCAATCAGCCCCAGCATTTT. This chain joins TRBV12-3 or TRBV12-4 and TRBJ1-5, with D perhaps TRBD1 (5 bases). V lost 3 bases and J 2 bases, leaving 5 bases between the germline ends. The CDR3 spans 13 residues.

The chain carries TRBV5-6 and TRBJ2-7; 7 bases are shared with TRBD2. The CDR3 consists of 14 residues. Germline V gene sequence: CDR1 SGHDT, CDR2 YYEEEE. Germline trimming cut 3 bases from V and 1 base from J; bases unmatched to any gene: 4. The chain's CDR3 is CASSSGGDSYEQYF. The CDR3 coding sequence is TGTGCCAGCAGCTCTGGGGGGGATTCCTACGAGCAGTACTTC.

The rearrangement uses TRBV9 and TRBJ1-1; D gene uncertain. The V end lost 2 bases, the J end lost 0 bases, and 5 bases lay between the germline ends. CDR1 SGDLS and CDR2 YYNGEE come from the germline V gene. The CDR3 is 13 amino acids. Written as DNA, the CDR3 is TGTGCCAGCAGCGTCCGCCTGAACACTGAAGCTTTCTTT. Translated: CASSVRLNTEAFF.

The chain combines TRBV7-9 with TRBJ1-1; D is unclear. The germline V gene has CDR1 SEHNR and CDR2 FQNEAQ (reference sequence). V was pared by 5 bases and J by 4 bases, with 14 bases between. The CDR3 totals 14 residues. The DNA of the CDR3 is TGTGCCAGCAGCACTACAGACCGGGGCACTGAAGCTTTCTTT. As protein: CASSTTDRGTEAFF.

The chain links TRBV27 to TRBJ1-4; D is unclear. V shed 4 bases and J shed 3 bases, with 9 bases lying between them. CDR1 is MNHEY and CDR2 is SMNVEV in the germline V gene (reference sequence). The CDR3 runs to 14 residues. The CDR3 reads CASSYRTSNEKLFF. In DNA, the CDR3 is TGTGCCAGCAGTTACCGGACCTCTAATGAAAAACTGTTTTTT.

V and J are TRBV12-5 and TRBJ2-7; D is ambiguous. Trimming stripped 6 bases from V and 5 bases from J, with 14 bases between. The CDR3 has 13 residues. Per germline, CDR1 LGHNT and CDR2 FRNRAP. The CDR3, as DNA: TGTGCTAGTGGCCCGGACCGCCACCACGAGCAGTACTTC. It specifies CASGPDRHHEQYF.

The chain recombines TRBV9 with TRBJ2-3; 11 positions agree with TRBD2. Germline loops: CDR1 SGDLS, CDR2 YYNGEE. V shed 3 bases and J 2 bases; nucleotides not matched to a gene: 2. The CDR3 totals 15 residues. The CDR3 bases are TGTGCCAGCAGCGAACTAGCGGGGGCCACAGATACGCAGTATTTT. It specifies CASSELAGATDTQYF.

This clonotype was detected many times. The DNA of the CDR3 is TGTGCCAGCACCCGGTCTACCGGGGAGCTGTTTTTT. Protein product: CASTRSTGELFF. The V and J genes are TRBV7-9 and TRBJ2-2, with D uncertain. Germline V CDR1 and CDR2: SEHNR, FQNEAQ (reference sequence). With 7 bases removed from V and 5 bases from J, the gap between germline ends came to 8 bases. The CDR3 is made up of 12 amino acids. The full variable domain, its missing parts supplied by reference TRBV7-9 and TRBJ2-2, is DTGVSQNPRHKITKRGQNVTFRCDPISEHNRLYWYRQTLGQGPEFLTYFQNEAQLEKSRLLSDRFSAERPKGSFSTLEIQRTEQGDSAMYLCASTRSTGELFFGEGSRLTVL.

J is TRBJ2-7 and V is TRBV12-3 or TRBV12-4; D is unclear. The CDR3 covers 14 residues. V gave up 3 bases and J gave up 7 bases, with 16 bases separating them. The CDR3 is CASSFSKGLAEQYF. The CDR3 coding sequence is TGTGCCAGCAGTTTCTCTAAGGGCTTGGCGGAGCAGTACTTC.

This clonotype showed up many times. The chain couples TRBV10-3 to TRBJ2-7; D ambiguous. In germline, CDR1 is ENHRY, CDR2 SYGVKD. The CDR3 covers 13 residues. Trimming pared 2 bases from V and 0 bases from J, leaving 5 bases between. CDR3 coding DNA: TGTGCCATCAGTGAGGGCAGCTCCTACGAGCAGTACTTC. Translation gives CAISEGSSYEQYF.

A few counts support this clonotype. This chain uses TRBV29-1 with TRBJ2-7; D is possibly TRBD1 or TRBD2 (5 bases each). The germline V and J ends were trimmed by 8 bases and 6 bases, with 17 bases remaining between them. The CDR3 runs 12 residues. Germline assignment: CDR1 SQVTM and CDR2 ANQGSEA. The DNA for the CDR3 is TGCAGCTTCACGGGGCAGGGTGTCGAGCAGTACTTC. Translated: CSFTGQGVEQYF.

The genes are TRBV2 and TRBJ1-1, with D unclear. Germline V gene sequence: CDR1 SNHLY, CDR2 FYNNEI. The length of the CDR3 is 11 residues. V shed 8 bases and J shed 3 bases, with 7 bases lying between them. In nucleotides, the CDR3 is TGTGCCAGCCTGCGGGACACTGAAGCTTTCTTT. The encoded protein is CASLRDTEAFF.

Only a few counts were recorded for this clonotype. DNA of the CDR3: TGTGCCAGCAGCCAACCCTGGGACACCGGGGAGCTGTTTTTT. This translates into CASSQPWDTGELFF. This chain connects TRBV3-1 to TRBJ2-2; D unclear. Germline V gene data show CDR1 as LGHDT and CDR2 as YNNKEL (reference sequence). With 2 bases removed from V and 3 bases from J, the gap between germline ends came to 7 bases. This CDR3 comprises 14 residues.

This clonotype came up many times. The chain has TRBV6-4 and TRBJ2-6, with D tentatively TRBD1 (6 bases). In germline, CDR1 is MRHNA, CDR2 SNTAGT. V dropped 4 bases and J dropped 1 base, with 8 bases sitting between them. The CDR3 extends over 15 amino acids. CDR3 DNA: TGTGCCAGCAGTGCAGGGGCTTCTGGGGCCAACGTCCTGACTTTC. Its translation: CASSAGASGANVLTF.

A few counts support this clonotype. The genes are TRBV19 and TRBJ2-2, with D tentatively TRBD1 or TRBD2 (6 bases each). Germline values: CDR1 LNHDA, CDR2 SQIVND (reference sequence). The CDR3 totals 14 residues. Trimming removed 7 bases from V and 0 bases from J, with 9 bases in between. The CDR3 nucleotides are TGTGCCAGTACCGGGGGCCCGAACACCGGGGAGCTGTTTTTT. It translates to CASTGGPNTGELFF.

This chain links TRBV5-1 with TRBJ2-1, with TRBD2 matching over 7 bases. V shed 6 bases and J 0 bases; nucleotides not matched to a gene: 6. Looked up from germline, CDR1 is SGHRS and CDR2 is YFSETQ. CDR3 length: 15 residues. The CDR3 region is CASTTGGSSYNEQFF. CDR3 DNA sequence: TGCGCCAGCACCACGGGGGGTAGCTCCTACAATGAGCAGTTCTTC.

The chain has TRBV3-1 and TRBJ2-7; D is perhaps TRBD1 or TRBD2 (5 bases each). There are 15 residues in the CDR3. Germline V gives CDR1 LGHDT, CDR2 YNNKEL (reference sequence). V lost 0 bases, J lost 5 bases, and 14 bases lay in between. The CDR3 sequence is CASSQDFGDQNEQYF. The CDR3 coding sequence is TGTGCCAGCAGCCAAGATTTTGGGGACCAGAACGAGCAGTACTTC.

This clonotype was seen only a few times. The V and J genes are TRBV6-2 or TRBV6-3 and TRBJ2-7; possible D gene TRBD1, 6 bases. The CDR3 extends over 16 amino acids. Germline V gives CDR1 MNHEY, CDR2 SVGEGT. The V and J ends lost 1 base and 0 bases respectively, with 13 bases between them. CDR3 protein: CASSYLTTGNSYEQYF. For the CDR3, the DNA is TGTGCCAGCAGTTACTTGACCACAGGGAACTCCTACGAGCAGTACTTC.

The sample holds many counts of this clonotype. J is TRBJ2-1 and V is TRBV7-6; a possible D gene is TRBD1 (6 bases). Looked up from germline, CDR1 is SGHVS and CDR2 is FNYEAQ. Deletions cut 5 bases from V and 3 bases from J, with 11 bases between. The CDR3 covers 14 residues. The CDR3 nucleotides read TGTGCCAGCAGCCCCCGACAGGACTACAATGAGCAGTTCTTC. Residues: CASSPRQDYNEQFF.

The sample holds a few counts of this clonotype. The CDR3 nucleotides read TGTGCCAGCAGTTACTACAGCTCCTACAATGAGCAGTTCTTC. It yields the protein CASSYYSSYNEQFF. The chain joins TRBV6-6 to TRBJ2-1; the D is unclear. The CDR3 loop spans 14 amino acids. CDR1 is MNHNY, CDR2 SVGAGI, per germline (reference sequence). The V end lost 1 base, the J end lost 0 bases, and 4 bases lay between the germline ends.

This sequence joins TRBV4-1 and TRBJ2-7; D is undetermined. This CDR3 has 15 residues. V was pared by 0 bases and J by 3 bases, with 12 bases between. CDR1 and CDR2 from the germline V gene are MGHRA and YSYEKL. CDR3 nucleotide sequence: TGCGCCAGCAGCCAAGATCAGGTAGATGTCTACGAGCAGTACTTC. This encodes CASSQDQVDVYEQYF.

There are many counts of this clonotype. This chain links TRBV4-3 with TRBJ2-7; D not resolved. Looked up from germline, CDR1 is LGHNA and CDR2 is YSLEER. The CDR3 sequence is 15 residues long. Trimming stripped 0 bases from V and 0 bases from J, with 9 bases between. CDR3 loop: CASSQEWSSSYEQYF. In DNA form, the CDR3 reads TGCGCCAGCAGCCAAGAGTGGAGCAGCTCCTACGAGCAGTACTTC.

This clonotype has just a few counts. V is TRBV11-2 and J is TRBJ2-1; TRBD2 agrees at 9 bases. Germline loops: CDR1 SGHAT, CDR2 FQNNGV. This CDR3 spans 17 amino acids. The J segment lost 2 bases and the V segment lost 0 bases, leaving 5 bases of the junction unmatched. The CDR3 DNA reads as TGTGCCAGCAGCTTAGAAGCTAGCGGGGTACCCTACAATGAGCAGTTCTTC. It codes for CASSLEASGVPYNEQFF.

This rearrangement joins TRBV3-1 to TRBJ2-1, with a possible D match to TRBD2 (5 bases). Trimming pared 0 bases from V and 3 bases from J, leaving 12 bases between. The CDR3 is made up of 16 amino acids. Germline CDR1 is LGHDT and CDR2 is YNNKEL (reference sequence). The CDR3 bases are TGTGCCAGCAGCCAAGATCGGAGTGACTACTACAATGAGCAGTTCTTC. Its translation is CASSQDRSDYYNEQFF.